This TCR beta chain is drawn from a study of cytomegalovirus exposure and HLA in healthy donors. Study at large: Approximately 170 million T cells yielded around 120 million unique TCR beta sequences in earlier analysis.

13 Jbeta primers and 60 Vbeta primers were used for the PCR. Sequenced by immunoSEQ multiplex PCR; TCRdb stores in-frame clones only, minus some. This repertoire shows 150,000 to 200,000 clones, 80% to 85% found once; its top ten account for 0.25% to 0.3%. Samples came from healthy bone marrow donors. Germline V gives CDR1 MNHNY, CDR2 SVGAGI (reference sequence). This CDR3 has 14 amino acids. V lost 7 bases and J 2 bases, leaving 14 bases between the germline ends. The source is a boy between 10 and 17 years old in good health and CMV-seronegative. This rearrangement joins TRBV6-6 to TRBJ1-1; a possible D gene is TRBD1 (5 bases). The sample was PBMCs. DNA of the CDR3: TGTGCCAGCACTACGGCTCAGGGAAACACTGAAGCTTTCTTT. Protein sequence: CASTTAQGNTEAFF.